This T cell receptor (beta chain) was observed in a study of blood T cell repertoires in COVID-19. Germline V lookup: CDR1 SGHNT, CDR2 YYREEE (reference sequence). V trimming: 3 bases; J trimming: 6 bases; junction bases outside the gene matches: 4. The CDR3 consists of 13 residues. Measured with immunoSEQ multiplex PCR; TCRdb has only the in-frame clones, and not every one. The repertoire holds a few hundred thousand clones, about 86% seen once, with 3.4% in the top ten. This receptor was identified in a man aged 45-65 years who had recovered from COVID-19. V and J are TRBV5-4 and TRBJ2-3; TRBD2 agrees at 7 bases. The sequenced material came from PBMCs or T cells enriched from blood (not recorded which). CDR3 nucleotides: TGTGCCAGCAGCTCCCGGGGGGTGGATACGCAGTATTTT. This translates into CASSSRGVDTQYF.